Listed below are T cell receptor beta chains from one sample, sequenced in a study of identical twins. TCRdb re-called the 5' RACE reads through MiXCR, storing one row per CDR3 protein. This table holds a few hundred thousand distinct CDR3 sequences, roughly 12% found once. The data were also submitted as part of a second study, on yellow fever vaccine responses in identical twins.

The sample comprised memory (CD45RO+) T cells sorted from blood. The source of these receptors is a woman under 30 in good health. The CDR3 runs from the conserved cysteine through the conserved F or W. A D gene is named only where the DNA matches it firmly. Clone size is stated in some rows and not others, as once, few, many or a class when expanded.

D,length,V,J,size,CDR3,DNA
-,14,TRBV5-5,TRBJ2-1,-,CASSLGDQPWAQFF,TGTGCCAGCAGCTTGGGAGACCAGCCTTGGGCGCAGTTCTTC
-,11,TRBV5-1,TRBJ1-1,few,CASRGRGSAFF,TGCGCCAGCAGAGGGAGGGGTTCGGCTTTCTTT
TRBD2,16,TRBV7-8,TRBJ2-1,few,CASSLVGGRGDNEQFF,TGTGCCAGCAGCTTAGTGGGCGGGAGAGGGGACAATGAGCAGTTCTTC
TRBD1,16,TRBV7-2,TRBJ2-4,-,CASSAGGRTTKNIQYF,TGTGCCAGCAGCGCAGGGGGCAGGACCACCAAAAACATTCAGTACTTC
TRBD2,19,TRBV5-1,TRBJ2-3,-,CASSLGITSGAVRTDTQYF,TGCGCCAGCAGCTTGGGCATAACTAGCGGGGCAGTTCGCACAGATACGCAGTATTTT
-,16,TRBV28,TRBJ2-4,-,CASSTHRGGPPKQQYF,TGTGCCAGCAGTACCCATAGGGGGGGGCCACCAAAACAACAGTACTTC
-,13,TRBV30,TRBJ2-3,many,CAWSVGAADTQYF,TGTGCCTGGAGTGTGGGGGCGGCAGATACGCAGTATTTT
TRBD2,16,TRBV19,TRBJ2-1,-,CATRLAGANFYNEQFF,TGTGCCACCAGACTAGCGGGGGCCAACTTTTACAATGAGCAGTTCTTC
TRBD1,13,TRBV18,TRBJ1-1,-,CASSPGGNTEAFF,TGTGCCAGCTCTCCAGGGGGGAACACTGAAGCTTTCTTT
-,16,TRBV6-2/TRBV6-3,TRBJ2-7,few,CASSPTSGNRGIEQYF,TGTGCCAGCAGCCCTACTAGCGGCAACAGGGGGATCGAGCAGTACTTC
TRBD2,16,TRBV12-3/TRBV12-4,TRBJ2-5,few,CASSLKERGGPETQYF,TGTGCCAGCAGTTTAAAAGAGCGGGGGGGACCAGAGACCCAGTACTTC
-,12,TRBV12-3/TRBV12-4,TRBJ2-7,-,CASSLVQGKQYF,TGTGCCAGCAGTTTAGTCCAGGGAAAGCAGTACTTC
-,14,TRBV5-1,TRBJ2-5,many,CASSSRVDQETQYF,TGCGCCAGCAGCTCAAGGGTAGACCAAGAGACCCAGTACTTC
-,11,TRBV28,TRBJ2-1,few,CASRLSREQFF,TGTGCCAGCAGGCTGTCCCGTGAGCAGTTCTTC
-,12,TRBV5-1,TRBJ2-5,few,CASSHSQGTQYF,TGCGCCAGCAGCCACTCCCAAGGGACCCAGTACTTC
TRBD2,16,TRBV28,TRBJ2-1,few,CASSLGGGRTGNEQFF,TGTGCCAGCAGTTTAGGTGGCGGGAGAACGGGTAATGAGCAGTTCTTC